This T cell receptor (beta chain) was captured by sequencing in a study of shared clonotypes between healthy human individuals. The overall study: The plates for each donor numbered three CD4 naive, three CD4 memory, two CD8 naive and one CD8 memory.

Method: immunoSEQ multiplex PCR; TCRdb's copy keeps in-frame clones and lacks some. The sample yields 500,000 to 550,000 clones, around 96% seen once. A CD45RA+ naive subset and a CD45RA-negative memory subset were split from CD4+ cells. This clone is a singleton in its sample. Germline V gene data show CDR1 as SGHDT and CDR2 as YYEEEE. The CDR3 is 11 amino acids. V dropped 0 bases and J dropped 8 bases, with 3 bases sitting between them. This receptor was obtained from a woman aged 25 to 39 in good health. Sequencing was done on a sample of naive CD4+ T cells sorted from blood. Documented subset: CD45RA+ positively selected. This sequence joins TRBV5-6 and TRBJ2-1; D ambiguous. Here the CDR3 reads CASSLAYEQFF. Here the CDR3 DNA reads TGTGCCAGCAGCTTGGCATATGAGCAGTTCTTC.